This T cell receptor (beta chain) stems from a study of blood T cells in healthy people across ages. As concerns this clonotype: Its antigen is unidentified.

The extraction recovered at least 6 micrograms of total RNA per sample. Germline CDR1 is MGHRA and CDR2 is YSYEKL. The CDR3 consists of 13 residues. The ends were cut back, 2 bases at V and 5 bases at J, with 9 bases in the middle. A J-beta primer mix and a sample-barcoded 5' primer were used in a second PCR of roughly 6 to 11 cycles. Via MiXCR, TCRdb re-called the 5' RACE reads, giving one row per CDR3 protein. The data hold about 640,000 distinct CDR3 sequences, with about 53% observed a single time. Study-wide findings and caveats: Diversity estimated from one million T cells was considered an underestimate. Greater diversity and more naive CD4+ cells were seen in long-lived donors than in aged donors.

The material sequenced was blood. The TCR sequence derives from a man aged 60 to 75 in good health. The chain joins TRBV4-1 to TRBJ2-5, with D unresolved. The CDR3, as DNA: TGCGCCAGCAGCCAACCTGACTTGGAGACCCAGTACTTC. It yields the protein CASSQPDLETQYF.